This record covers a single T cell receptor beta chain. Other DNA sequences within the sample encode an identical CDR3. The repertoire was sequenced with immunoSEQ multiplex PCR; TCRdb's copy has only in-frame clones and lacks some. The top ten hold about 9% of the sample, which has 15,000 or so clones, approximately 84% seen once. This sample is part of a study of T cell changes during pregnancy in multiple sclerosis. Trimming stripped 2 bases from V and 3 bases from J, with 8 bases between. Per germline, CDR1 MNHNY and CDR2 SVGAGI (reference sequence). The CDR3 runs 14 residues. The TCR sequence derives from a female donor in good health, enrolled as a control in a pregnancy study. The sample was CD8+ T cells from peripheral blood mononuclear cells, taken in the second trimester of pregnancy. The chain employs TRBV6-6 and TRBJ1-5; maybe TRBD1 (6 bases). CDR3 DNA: TGTGCCAGCAGTTACGCAGGGGTCAATCAGCCCCAGCATTTT. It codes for CASSYAGVNQPQHF.